These T cell receptor beta chains were read from a single sample in a study of control samples from healthy donors and cancer patients. Produced via immunoSEQ multiplex PCR; TCRdb's table is partial and in-frame only. The data contain 70,000 to 85,000 clones, 65% to 90% of them seen just once; the ten biggest clones take up roughly 12%. Sample: PBMCs. The receptors here all came from a man aged 55 to 70 with head and neck cancer. CDR3s include the opening cysteine and the closing phenylalanine or tryptophan. The D gene is left open where the match is weak. A row's size may be missing; if present it is once, few, many or a size class.

CDR3aa: CASSLVQGSPLHF
CDR3nt: TGTGCCAGCAGTTTGGTACAGGGGTCACCCCTCCACTTT
v_gene: TRBV27
abundance: NA
j_gene: TRBJ1-6
d_gene: TRBD1

CDR3aa: CASSQVGVREAFF
CDR3nt: TGTGCCAGCAGCCAAGTGGGAGTTCGGGAAGCTTTCTTT
v_gene: TRBV3-1/TRBV3-2
abundance: NA
j_gene: TRBJ1-1
d_gene: NA

CDR3aa: CASSPSVGEAFF
CDR3nt: TGTGCCAGCAGCCCCTCCGTCGGTGAAGCTTTCTTT
v_gene: TRBV11-2
abundance: NA
j_gene: TRBJ1-1
d_gene: NA

CDR3aa: CAGLGELRNTGELFF
CDR3nt: TGTGCCGGTTTAGGCGAACTCCGAAACACCGGGGAGCTGTTTTTT
v_gene: TRBV6-5
abundance: NA
j_gene: TRBJ2-2
d_gene: NA

CDR3aa: CASSYRSGWNTEAFF
CDR3nt: TGTGCCAGCAGTTACCGTTCAGGGTGGAACACTGAAGCTTTCTTT
v_gene: TRBV6-6
abundance: NA
j_gene: TRBJ1-1
d_gene: NA

CDR3aa: CASSPRGILPEAFF
CDR3nt: TGTGCCAGCAGCCCCCGTGGTATCTTGCCTGAAGCTTTCTTT
v_gene: TRBV11-2
abundance: NA
j_gene: TRBJ1-1
d_gene: NA

CDR3aa: CASSPRGDSVYGYTF
CDR3nt: TGTGCCAGCAGCCCCAGGGGCGACAGTGTCTATGGCTACACCTTC
v_gene: TRBV7-6
abundance: NA
j_gene: TRBJ1-2
d_gene: NA

CDR3aa: CASSIAGATDTQYF
CDR3nt: TGTGCCAGTAGTATAGCGGGGGCCACAGATACGCAGTATTTT
v_gene: TRBV19
abundance: NA
j_gene: TRBJ2-3
d_gene: NA

CDR3aa: CASSLSVGTDTQYF
CDR3nt: TGTGCCAGCAGCCTTAGCGTGGGCACAGATACGCAGTATTTT
v_gene: TRBV7-9
abundance: NA
j_gene: TRBJ2-3
d_gene: NA

CDR3aa: CSLAGVNEQFF
CDR3nt: TGCAGTTTAGCGGGAGTTAATGAGCAGTTCTTC
v_gene: TRBV20-1
abundance: NA
j_gene: TRBJ2-1
d_gene: TRBD2

CDR3aa: CASSTWTATYEQYF
CDR3nt: TGTGCCAGCAGTACATGGACAGCGACCTACGAGCAGTACTTC
v_gene: TRBV25-1
abundance: NA
j_gene: TRBJ2-7
d_gene: NA

CDR3aa: CSARTLGETQYF
CDR3nt: TGCAGCGCCCGAACCCTAGGAGAGACCCAGTACTTC
v_gene: TRBV29-1
abundance: once
j_gene: TRBJ2-5
d_gene: NA

CDR3aa: CASSPASGSLTGELFF
CDR3nt: TGCGCCAGCAGCCCCGCTAGCGGGAGTCTCACCGGGGAGCTGTTTTTT
v_gene: TRBV5-1
abundance: NA
j_gene: TRBJ2-2
d_gene: TRBD2

CDR3aa: CASSPGPQRNYYGYTF
CDR3nt: TGCGCCAGCAGCCCCGGACCTCAGAGAAATTACTATGGCTACACCTTC
v_gene: TRBV5-1
abundance: NA
j_gene: TRBJ1-2
d_gene: NA

CDR3aa: CASSSVVFHF
CDR3nt: TGTGCCAGTAGTAGTGTGGTGTTCCACTTT
v_gene: TRBV19
abundance: few
j_gene: TRBJ1-6
d_gene: NA

CDR3aa: CASSLAAGYEQYF
CDR3nt: TGTGCCAGCAGCTTAGCGGCTGGGTACGAGCAGTACTTC
v_gene: TRBV7-2
abundance: NA
j_gene: TRBJ2-7
d_gene: NA

CDR3aa: CATSRDPGQDTDTQYF
CDR3nt: TGTGCCACCAGCAGAGATCCGGGACAGGACACAGATACGCAGTATTTT
v_gene: TRBV15
abundance: NA
j_gene: TRBJ2-3
d_gene: TRBD1

CDR3aa: CASSPAGERRTEAFF
CDR3nt: TGTGCCAGTAGCCCAGCAGGGGAACGGAGGACTGAAGCTTTCTTT
v_gene: TRBV19
abundance: NA
j_gene: TRBJ1-1
d_gene: NA

CDR3aa: CASSLQGFATYNEQFF
CDR3nt: TGCGCCAGCAGCTTACAGGGATTCGCCACCTACAATGAGCAGTTCTTC
v_gene: TRBV5-1
abundance: NA
j_gene: TRBJ2-1
d_gene: NA

CDR3aa: CASWGQDLGKLFF
CDR3nt: TGTGCCAGCTGGGGACAGGACCTTGGGAAACTGTTTTTT
v_gene: TRBV2
abundance: NA
j_gene: TRBJ1-4
d_gene: TRBD1

CDR3aa: CASSRTPWEQYF
CDR3nt: TGTGCCAGCAGTCGGACCCCGTGGGAGCAGTACTTC
v_gene: TRBV12-3/TRBV12-4
abundance: NA
j_gene: TRBJ2-7
d_gene: NA

CDR3aa: CASSPGWNGYTF
CDR3nt: TGTGCCAGCAGTCCCGGGTGGAATGGCTACACCTTC
v_gene: TRBV12-3/TRBV12-4
abundance: NA
j_gene: TRBJ1-2
d_gene: NA

CDR3aa: CASSAGTGSTHEQYF
CDR3nt: TGTGCCAGCAGCGCCGGGACAGGGTCAACCCACGAGCAGTACTTC
v_gene: TRBV9
abundance: NA
j_gene: TRBJ2-7
d_gene: TRBD1

CDR3aa: CASSLSAHYEQYF
CDR3nt: TGTGCCAGCAGTTTATCGGCACACTACGAGCAGTACTTC
v_gene: TRBV27
abundance: NA
j_gene: TRBJ2-7
d_gene: NA

CDR3aa: CASSPGTGGLNTEAFF
CDR3nt: TGCGCCAGCAGCCCCGGGACAGGGGGTTTGAACACTGAAGCTTTCTTT
v_gene: TRBV5-1
abundance: NA
j_gene: TRBJ1-1
d_gene: TRBD1

CDR3aa: CASSPSSSGLNTEAFF
CDR3nt: TGTGCCAGCTCACCCTCCTCTTCGGGCCTGAACACTGAAGCTTTCTTT
v_gene: TRBV18
abundance: NA
j_gene: TRBJ1-1
d_gene: NA

CDR3aa: CASVPSWTSRETQYF
CDR3nt: TGTGCCAGTGTCCCAAGCTGGACTAGTCGAGAGACCCAGTACTTC
v_gene: TRBV19
abundance: NA
j_gene: TRBJ2-5
d_gene: TRBD2

CDR3aa: CASSLSQVPSGRRREQETQYF
CDR3nt: TGCGCCAGCAGCCTTAGCCAGGTCCCTAGCGGGAGAAGACGGGAACAAGAGACCCAGTACTTC
v_gene: TRBV4-1
abundance: NA
j_gene: TRBJ2-5
d_gene: TRBD2

CDR3aa: CASSTPGGLAGGPNYYEQYF
CDR3nt: TGCGCCAGCAGCACTCCGGGGGGACTAGCGGGAGGGCCTAACTACTACGAGCAGTACTTC
v_gene: TRBV5-1
abundance: NA
j_gene: TRBJ2-7
d_gene: TRBD2

CDR3aa: CASSLAPGRSSGYGYTF
CDR3nt: TGTGCCAGCAGCTTAGCGCCAGGGAGGTCCTCGGGCTATGGCTACACCTTC
v_gene: TRBV11-2
abundance: NA
j_gene: TRBJ1-2
d_gene: NA

CDR3aa: CASSAQGDYTGELFF
CDR3nt: TGTGCCAGCAGCGCACAGGGGGACTACACCGGGGAGCTGTTTTTT
v_gene: TRBV9
abundance: once
j_gene: TRBJ2-2
d_gene: TRBD1

CDR3aa: CASSSRTGISGELFF
CDR3nt: TGTGCCAGCAGCTCTCGGACAGGGATTTCCGGGGAGCTGTTTTTT
v_gene: TRBV11-2
abundance: NA
j_gene: TRBJ2-2
d_gene: TRBD1

CDR3aa: CASKMDGNTEAFF
CDR3nt: TGCGCCAGCAAAATGGACGGGAACACTGAAGCTTTCTTT
v_gene: TRBV10-2
abundance: NA
j_gene: TRBJ1-1
d_gene: NA

CDR3aa: CASSFSPGQGGLSGYTF
CDR3nt: TGTGCCAGCAGCTTCTCGCCAGGACAGGGAGGGCTTTCCGGCTACACCTTC
v_gene: TRBV7-2
abundance: NA
j_gene: TRBJ1-2
d_gene: TRBD1

CDR3aa: CASSPRETENSPLHF
CDR3nt: TGTGCCAGCAGCCCGCGTGAGACAGAAAATTCACCCCTCCACTTT
v_gene: TRBV7-2
abundance: NA
j_gene: TRBJ1-6
d_gene: NA

CDR3aa: CASGGDQPQHF
CDR3nt: TGTGCCAGCGGCGGAGATCAGCCCCAGCATTTT
v_gene: TRBV7-8
abundance: NA
j_gene: TRBJ1-5
d_gene: NA

CDR3aa: CASSKGEGLIYSNQPQHF
CDR3nt: TGTGCCAGTAGTAAAGGGGAGGGACTTATCTATAGCAATCAGCCCCAGCATTTT
v_gene: TRBV19
abundance: NA
j_gene: TRBJ1-5
d_gene: NA

CDR3aa: CATAPRGPSNQPQHF
CDR3nt: TGTGCCACCGCCCCCCGGGGTCCCAGTAATCAGCCCCAGCATTTT
v_gene: TRBV19
abundance: NA
j_gene: TRBJ1-5
d_gene: NA

CDR3aa: CASSTRPGQGPYEQYF
CDR3nt: TGTGCCAGCAGCACACGCCCGGGACAGGGGCCTTACGAGCAGTACTTC
v_gene: TRBV7-6
abundance: few
j_gene: TRBJ2-7
d_gene: TRBD1

CDR3aa: CASSAGLLYTDTQYF
CDR3nt: TGTGCCAGCAGCGCAGGACTCTTATACACAGATACGCAGTATTTT
v_gene: TRBV7-2
abundance: NA
j_gene: TRBJ2-3
d_gene: NA

CDR3aa: CASSQGDTQYF
CDR3nt: TGTGCCAGCAGCCAAGGGGATACGCAGTATTTT
v_gene: TRBV3-1/TRBV3-2
abundance: NA
j_gene: TRBJ2-3
d_gene: NA

CDR3aa: CASSNGQGARSTEAFF
CDR3nt: TGTGCCAGCAGTAACGGACAGGGGGCGCGTAGCACTGAAGCTTTCTTT
v_gene: TRBV6-6
abundance: NA
j_gene: TRBJ1-1
d_gene: TRBD1

CDR3aa: CASSQRGGNNEQFF
CDR3nt: TGTGCCAGCAGCCAAAGGGGGGGAAACAATGAGCAGTTCTTC
v_gene: TRBV3-1/TRBV3-2
abundance: NA
j_gene: TRBJ2-1
d_gene: NA

CDR3aa: CASSQQGGRSEQYF
CDR3nt: TGCGCCAGCAGCCAACAGGGCGGGAGGTCCGAGCAGTACTTC
v_gene: TRBV5-1
abundance: few
j_gene: TRBJ2-7
d_gene: TRBD2

CDR3aa: CASSPLASGGGSTDTQYF
CDR3nt: TGCGCCAGCAGCCCCCTGGCGTCCGGCGGGGGGAGCACAGATACGCAGTATTTT
v_gene: TRBV5-1
abundance: NA
j_gene: TRBJ2-3
d_gene: TRBD2

CDR3aa: CASSSPARSEQYF
CDR3nt: TGTGCCAGCAGTTCGCCAGCCCGCAGCGAGCAGTACTTC
v_gene: TRBV5-4
abundance: NA
j_gene: TRBJ2-7
d_gene: NA

CDR3aa: CASSLGSNTGELFF
CDR3nt: TGTGCCAGCAGCTTGGGGTCCAACACCGGGGAGCTGTTTTTT
v_gene: TRBV7-9
abundance: NA
j_gene: TRBJ2-2
d_gene: NA

CDR3aa: CASSLDGRPGGDEQFF
CDR3nt: TGCGCCAGCAGCTTGGACGGCCGACCTGGGGGCGATGAGCAGTTCTTC
v_gene: TRBV5-1
abundance: NA
j_gene: TRBJ2-1
d_gene: NA

CDR3aa: CASSPEGVLGYF
CDR3nt: TGTGCCAGCAGCCCAGAGGGGGTCCTAGGGTATTTT
v_gene: TRBV7-9
abundance: NA
j_gene: TRBJ2-3
d_gene: NA

CDR3aa: CSASDYGAEAFF
CDR3nt: TGCAGCGCAAGTGACTACGGCGCTGAAGCTTTCTTT
v_gene: TRBV29-1
abundance: NA
j_gene: TRBJ1-1
d_gene: NA

CDR3aa: CASSILGTEAFF
CDR3nt: TGTGCCAGTAGTATATTAGGCACTGAAGCTTTCTTT
v_gene: TRBV19
abundance: NA
j_gene: TRBJ1-1
d_gene: NA

CDR3aa: CSVWGTAHYGYTF
CDR3nt: TGCAGCGTTTGGGGGACAGCACACTATGGCTACACCTTC
v_gene: TRBV29-1
abundance: NA
j_gene: TRBJ1-2
d_gene: TRBD1

CDR3aa: CASNLKREIPDTQYF
CDR3nt: TGTGCCAGCAACCTCAAGCGGGAGATTCCAGATACGCAGTATTTT
v_gene: TRBV28
abundance: NA
j_gene: TRBJ2-3
d_gene: TRBD2

CDR3aa: CASRGSMNTEAFF
CDR3nt: TGTGCCAGTAGGGGCAGCATGAACACTGAAGCTTTCTTT
v_gene: TRBV19
abundance: NA
j_gene: TRBJ1-1
d_gene: NA

CDR3aa: CAWSVAEKLFF
CDR3nt: TGTGCCTGGAGTGTAGCCGAAAAACTGTTTTTT
v_gene: TRBV30
abundance: few
j_gene: TRBJ1-4
d_gene: NA

CDR3aa: CASSLGVFGGYTF
CDR3nt: TGTGCCAGCAGTTTGGGGGTTTTCGGGGGCTACACCTTC
v_gene: TRBV28
abundance: NA
j_gene: TRBJ1-2
d_gene: NA

CDR3aa: CASSHTRAGNSGNTIYF
CDR3nt: TGTGCCAGCAGCCATACAAGGGCAGGTAACTCTGGAAACACCATATATTTT
v_gene: TRBV4-2
abundance: NA
j_gene: TRBJ1-3
d_gene: NA